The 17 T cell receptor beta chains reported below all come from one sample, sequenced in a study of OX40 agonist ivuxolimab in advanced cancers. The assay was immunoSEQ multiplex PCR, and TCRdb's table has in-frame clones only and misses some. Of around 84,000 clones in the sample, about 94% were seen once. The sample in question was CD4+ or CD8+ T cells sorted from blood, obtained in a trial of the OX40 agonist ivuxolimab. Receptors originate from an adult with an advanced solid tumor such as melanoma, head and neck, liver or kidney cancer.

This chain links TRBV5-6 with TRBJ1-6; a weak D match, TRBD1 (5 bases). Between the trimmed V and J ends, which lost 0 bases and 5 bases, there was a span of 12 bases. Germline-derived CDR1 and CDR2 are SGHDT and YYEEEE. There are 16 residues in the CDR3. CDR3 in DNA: TGTGCCAGCAGCTTGGGCGGGGCGAGAAATAATTCACCCCTCCACTTT. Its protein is CASSLGGARNNSPLHF.

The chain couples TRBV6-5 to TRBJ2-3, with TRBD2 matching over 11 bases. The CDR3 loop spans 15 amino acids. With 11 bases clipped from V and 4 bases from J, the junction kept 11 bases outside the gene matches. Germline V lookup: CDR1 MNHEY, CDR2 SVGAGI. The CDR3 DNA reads TGTGCCTTTCCCCAACTAGCGGGAGTAGCAGATACGCAGTATTTT. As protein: CAFPQLAGVADTQYF.

CDR3 sequence: CASSLVPDTYNEQFF. The CDR3 region has the DNA TGTGCCAGCAGCTTAGTACCCGACACCTACAATGAGCAGTTCTTC. The rearrangement links TRBV7-2 to TRBJ2-1, with D uncertain. The V gene's germline CDR1 is SGHTA and CDR2 FQGNSA. V lost 1 base to trimming and J lost 2 bases, with 9 bases between them. The CDR3 contains 15 residues.

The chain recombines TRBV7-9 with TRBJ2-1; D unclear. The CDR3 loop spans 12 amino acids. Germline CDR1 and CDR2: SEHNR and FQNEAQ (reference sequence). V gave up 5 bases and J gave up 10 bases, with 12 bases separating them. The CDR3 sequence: CASSPSAREQFF. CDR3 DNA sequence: TGTGCCAGCAGCCCTTCCGCCAGAGAGCAGTTCTTC. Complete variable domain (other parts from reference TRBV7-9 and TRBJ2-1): DTGVSQNPRHKITKRGQNVTFRCDPISEHNRLYWYRQTLGQGPEFLTYFQNEAQLEKSRLLSDRFSAERPKGSFSTLEIQRTEQGDSAMYLCASSPSAREQFFGPGTRLTVL.

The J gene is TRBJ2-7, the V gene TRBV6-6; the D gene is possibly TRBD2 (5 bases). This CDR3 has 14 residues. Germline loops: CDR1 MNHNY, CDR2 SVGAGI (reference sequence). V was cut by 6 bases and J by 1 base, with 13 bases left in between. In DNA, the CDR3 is TGTGCCAGCAGCCTCCCCCAGCGGTCCTACGAGCAGTACTTC. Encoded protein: CASSLPQRSYEQYF.

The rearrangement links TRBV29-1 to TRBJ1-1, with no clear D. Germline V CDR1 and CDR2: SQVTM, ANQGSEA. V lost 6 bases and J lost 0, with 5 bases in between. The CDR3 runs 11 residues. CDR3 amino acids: CSVHLNTEAFF. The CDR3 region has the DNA TGCAGCGTGCACTTGAACACTGAAGCTTTCTTT.

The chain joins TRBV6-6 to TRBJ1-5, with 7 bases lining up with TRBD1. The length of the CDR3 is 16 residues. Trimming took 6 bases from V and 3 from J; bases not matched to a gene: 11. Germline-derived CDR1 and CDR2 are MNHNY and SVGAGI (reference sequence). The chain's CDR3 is CASRPGAGGSNQPQHF. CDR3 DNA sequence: TGTGCCAGCAGACCTGGGGCAGGGGGTTCCAATCAGCCCCAGCATTTT.

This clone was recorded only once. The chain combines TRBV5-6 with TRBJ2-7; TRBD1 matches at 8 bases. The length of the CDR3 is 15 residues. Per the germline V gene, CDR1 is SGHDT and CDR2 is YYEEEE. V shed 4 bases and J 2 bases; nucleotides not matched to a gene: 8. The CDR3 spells CASSVTGVVAYEQYF. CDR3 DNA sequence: TGTGCCAGCAGCGTGACAGGGGTAGTAGCCTACGAGCAGTACTTC. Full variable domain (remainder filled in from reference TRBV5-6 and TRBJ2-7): DAGVTQSPTHLIKTRGQQVTLRCSPKSGHDTVSWYQQALGQGPQFIFQYYEEEERQRGNFPDRFSGHQFPNYSSELNVNALLLGDSALYLCASSVTGVVAYEQYFGPGTRLTVT.

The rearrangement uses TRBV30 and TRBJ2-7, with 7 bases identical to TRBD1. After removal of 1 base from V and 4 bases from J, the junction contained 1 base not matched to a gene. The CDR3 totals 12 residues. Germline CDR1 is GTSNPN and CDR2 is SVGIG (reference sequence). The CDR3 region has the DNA TGTGCCTGGAGTGAGACAGGGTACGAGCAGTACTTC. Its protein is CAWSETGYEQYF.

The chain's CDR3 is CASSVPGLAAHSSTDTQYF. CDR3 DNA sequence: TGTGCCAGCAGCGTCCCGGGACTAGCGGCCCATTCTAGCACAGATACGCAGTATTTT. The chain joins TRBV9 to TRBJ2-3; 11 bases are a match to TRBD2. Germline trimming cut 2 bases from V and 0 bases from J; bases unmatched to any gene: 11. Germline V CDR1 and CDR2: SGDLS, YYNGEE. The CDR3 is made up of 19 amino acids.

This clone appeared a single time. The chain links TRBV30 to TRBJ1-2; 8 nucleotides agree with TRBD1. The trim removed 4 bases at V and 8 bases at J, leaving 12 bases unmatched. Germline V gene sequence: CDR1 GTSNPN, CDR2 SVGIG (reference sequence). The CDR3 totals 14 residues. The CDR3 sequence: CAWTGTGGPRGYTF. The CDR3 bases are TGTGCCTGGACCGGGACAGGAGGGCCCAGGGGCTACACCTTC.

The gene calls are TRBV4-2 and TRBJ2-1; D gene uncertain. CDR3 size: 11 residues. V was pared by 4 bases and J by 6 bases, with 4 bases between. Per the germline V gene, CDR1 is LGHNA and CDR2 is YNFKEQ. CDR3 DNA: TGTGCCAGCAGCCGGGCCAATGAGCAGTTCTTC. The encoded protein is CASSRANEQFF.

In nucleotides, the CDR3 is TGTGCCACCGGGGCCAGCCCTGAAGCTTTCTTT. It codes for CATGASPEAFF. This chain connects TRBV6-6 to TRBJ1-1; a weak D match, TRBD1 (5 bases). V shed 10 bases and J shed 6 bases, with 12 bases lying between them. This CDR3 comprises 11 residues. Germline CDR1 is MNHNY and CDR2 is SVGAGI (reference sequence).

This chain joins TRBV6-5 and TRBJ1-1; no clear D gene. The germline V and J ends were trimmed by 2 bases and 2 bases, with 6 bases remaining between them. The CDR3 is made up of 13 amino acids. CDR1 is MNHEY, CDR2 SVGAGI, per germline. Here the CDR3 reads CASSYGPNTEAFF. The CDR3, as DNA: TGTGCCAGCAGTTACGGACCTAACACTGAAGCTTTCTTT.

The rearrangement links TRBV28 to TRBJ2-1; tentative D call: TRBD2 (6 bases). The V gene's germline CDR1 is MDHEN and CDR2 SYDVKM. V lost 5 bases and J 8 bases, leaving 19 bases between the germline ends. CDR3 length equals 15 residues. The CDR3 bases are TGTGCCAGCAGTCTTTCCGGGGGTCGCTCCGATGAGCAGTTCTTC. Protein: CASSLSGGRSDEQFF.

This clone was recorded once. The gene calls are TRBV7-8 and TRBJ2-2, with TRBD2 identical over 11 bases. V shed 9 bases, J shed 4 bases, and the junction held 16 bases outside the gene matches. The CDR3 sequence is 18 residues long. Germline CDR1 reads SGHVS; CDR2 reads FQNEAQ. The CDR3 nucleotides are TGTGCCAGTCACACCCCCGGGGTTAGCGGGAGGGCCACCGGGGAGCTGTTTTTT. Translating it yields CASHTPGVSGRATGELFF.

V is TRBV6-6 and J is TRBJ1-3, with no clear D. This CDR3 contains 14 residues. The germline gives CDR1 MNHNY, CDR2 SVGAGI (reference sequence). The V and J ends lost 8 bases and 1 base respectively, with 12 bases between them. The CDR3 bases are TGTGCCAGCGGCTCGGGAGTTTCTGGAAACACCATATATTTT. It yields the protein CASGSGVSGNTIYF.